Listed here are 5 T cell receptor beta chains from one sample, sequenced in a study of radiation and T cells in renal cell carcinoma. Profiling relied on immunoSEQ multiplex PCR, and the TCRdb table lists in-frame clones only, not all of them. The sample records about 74,000 clones, roughly nine tenths being singletons. The time point denotes: blood 4 weeks post-SBRT, at nephrectomy. Stated treatment: 15 Gy SBRT to primary tumor, nephrectomy 4 weeks later. The specimen comprised blood, sampled from a patient whose treatment included radiotherapy and nephrectomy. Receptors originate from a woman between 65 and 79 years old with renal cell carcinoma.

The V call is TRBV7-2, the J call TRBJ2-4; D not resolved. The CDR3 contains 13 residues. Germline CDR1 is SGHTA and CDR2 is FQGNSA. Trimming took 4 bases from V and 0 from J, leaving 4 bases between them. The chain's CDR3 is CASSSLAKNIQYF. The CDR3 nucleotides read TGTGCCAGCAGCTCCTTAGCCAAAAACATTCAGTACTTC.

The rearrangement links TRBV7-2 to TRBJ2-3, with a tentative D call TRBD1 (5 bases). The V gene lost 5 bases and the J gene lost 2 bases, with 14 bases spanning the gap. The CDR3 contains 15 residues. Germline CDR1 is SGHTA and CDR2 is FQGNSA. DNA of the CDR3: TGTGCCAGCAGCCCCACGGGCAGGGACACAGATACGCAGTATTTT. Protein: CASSPTGRDTDTQYF.

This clone was recorded once. V usage is TRBV7-9 and J usage is TRBJ1-1; possibly TRBD1 for D (6 bases). CDR1 and CDR2 from the germline V gene are SEHNR and FQNEAQ (reference sequence). Trimming removed 5 bases at V and 1 base at J, with 14 bases between. The CDR3 is made up of 15 amino acids. Here the CDR3 reads CASSLHAGENTEAFF. In DNA form, the CDR3 reads TGTGCCAGCAGCCTACACGCAGGGGAGAACACTGAAGCTTTCTTT.

V and J are TRBV5-4 and TRBJ1-2; possible D gene TRBD1, 6 bases. Germline lookup yields CDR1 SGHNT and CDR2 YYREEE (reference sequence). The CDR3 loop spans 14 amino acids. Trimming removed 4 bases from V and 0 bases from J, with 10 bases in between. This chain's CDR3 is CASSRQVPNYGYTF. For the CDR3, the DNA is TGTGCCAGCAGCAGACAGGTGCCTAACTATGGCTACACCTTC.

This chain connects TRBV4-3 to TRBJ2-1, with D hard to call. Germline V gives CDR1 LGHNA, CDR2 YSLEER. The CDR3 extends over 15 amino acids. With 0 bases removed from V and 12 bases from J, the gap between germline ends came to 18 bases. The CDR3 here is CASSQDLLAVLGQFF. Written as DNA, the CDR3 is TGCGCCAGCAGCCAAGATCTGTTGGCAGTTCTAGGGCAGTTCTTC.